The 6 T cell receptor beta chains reported below all come from one sample, sequenced in a study of T cells after yellow fever vaccination. A single record per CDR3 protein comes from TCRdb applying MiXCR to the 5' RACE reads. The table has 310,000 or so distinct CDR3 sequences, roughly 4% seen once. The sequencing used PBMCs, collected on the day of the yellow fever booster vaccination. The receptors were sampled from a man younger than 35 who received the YFV17D yellow fever vaccine.

This clonotype was detected a few times. V is TRBV7-9 and J is TRBJ2-7; D is uncertain. The V end was cut by 2 bases, the J end by 9 bases, with 14 bases between. The germline V gene encodes CDR1 SEHNR and CDR2 FQNEAQ (reference sequence). CDR3 length: 13 residues. The CDR3: CASSLSRTSGQYV. CDR3 nucleotides: TGTGCCAGCAGCTTAAGTCGTACAAGTGGGCAGTACGTC.

In its sample, this clonotype was seen a few times. The chain carries TRBV10-2 and TRBJ2-3; 9 nucleotides align to TRBD2. In germline, CDR1 is WSHSY, CDR2 SAAADI. The V gene end was trimmed by 5 bases and the J gene end by 9 bases; junction bases not matched to a gene: 6. The CDR3 consists of 13 residues. This CDR3 reads CASSSSGTSTQYF. CDR3 nucleotide sequence: TGCGCCAGCAGTTCCTCCGGGACTAGCACGCAGTATTTT.

Ten or more counts support this clonotype. Sequence at one end of the junction differs from germline and may be a read error. This rearrangement joins TRBV7-9 to TRBJ2-4; no firm D call. CDR1 and CDR2 from the germline V gene are SEHNR and FQNEAQ (reference sequence). This CDR3 comprises 12 residues. CDR3 protein: CASSFEDAPAHF. As DNA, the CDR3 is TGTGCCAGCAGCTTTGAGGACGCCCCGGCGCACTTC.

A note on this clonotype: A read error may produce the germline difference seen at one junction end. The chain carries TRBV12-3 or TRBV12-4 and TRBJ1-5, with D uncertain. This CDR3 spans 12 amino acids. The CDR3 nucleotides are TGTGCCTGCGGGCTAGTCGATCAGCCCCAGCAATTT. As protein: CACGLVDQPQQF.

As to this clonotype: Given a much more abundant clone one base away, this may be a read error. The chain has TRBV2 and TRBJ2-6; perhaps TRBD1 as D (5 bases). CDR1 and CDR2 (germline): SNHLY, FYNNEI. The CDR3 totals 15 residues. The germline V and J ends were trimmed by 6 bases and 4 bases, with 13 bases remaining between them. This CDR3 is CASRPREAGANVLTF. The CDR3 bases are TGTGCCAGCAGACCCAGGGAAGCAGGGGCCAACGTCCTGACTTTC.

The rearrangement joins TRBV4-2 to TRBJ2-5; D possibly uses TRBD1 or TRBD2 (6 bases each). The germline gives CDR1 LGHNA, CDR2 YNFKEQ. The ends were cut back, 0 bases at V and 1 base at J, with 18 bases in the middle. The CDR3 sequence is 18 residues long. The CDR3 DNA is TGTGCCAGCAGCCAAGAACCTCGGAGGAGGGGGGTCCAAGAGACCCAGTACTTC. It codes for CASSQEPRRRGVQETQYF.